This record covers a single T cell receptor beta chain. This sample stems from a study of blood T cell repertoires in COVID-19. The germline V and J ends were trimmed by 3 bases and 5 bases, with 10 bases remaining between them. This CDR3 is 14 amino acids long. The germline V gene encodes CDR1 KGHSH and CDR2 LQKENI. Original processing methods: Reference gene primer amplification gave nucleated cell count estimates. Here immunoSEQ multiplex PCR was the method, and the copy in TCRdb shows in-frame clones only, minus some. V, J and clone size derive from that table, while D and trimming were established from the DNA sequence. The table has 110,000 to 150,000 clones, 88% seen once.

The chain recombines TRBV18 with TRBJ1-4, with a possible D match to TRBD1 (6 bases). The sequence derives from a man between 65 and 80 years old with acute or convalescent COVID-19. The source material was peripheral blood. The CDR3 is CASSPADRNEKLFF. The CDR3 nucleotides read TGTGCCAGCTCACCGGCCGACAGGAATGAAAAACTGTTTTTT.